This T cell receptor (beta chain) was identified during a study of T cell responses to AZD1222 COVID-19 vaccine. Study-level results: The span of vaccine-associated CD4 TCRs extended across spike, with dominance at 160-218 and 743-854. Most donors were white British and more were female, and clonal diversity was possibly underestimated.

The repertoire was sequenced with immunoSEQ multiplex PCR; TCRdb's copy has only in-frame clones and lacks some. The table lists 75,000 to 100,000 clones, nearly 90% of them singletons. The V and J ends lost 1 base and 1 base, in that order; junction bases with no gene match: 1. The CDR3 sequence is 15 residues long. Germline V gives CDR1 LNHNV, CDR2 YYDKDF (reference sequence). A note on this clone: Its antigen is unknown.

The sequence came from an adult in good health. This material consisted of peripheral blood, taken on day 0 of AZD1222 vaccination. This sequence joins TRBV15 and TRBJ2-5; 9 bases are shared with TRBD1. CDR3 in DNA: TGTGCCACCAGCAGAGGGGACAGGGTCCAAGAGACCCAGTACTTC. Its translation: CATSRGDRVQETQYF. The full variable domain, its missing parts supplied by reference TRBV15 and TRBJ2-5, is DAMVIQNPRYQVTQFGKPVTLSCSQTLNHNVMYWYQQKSSQAPKLLFHYYDKDFNNEADTPDNFQSRRPNTSFCFLDIRSPGLGDTAMYLCATSRGDRVQETQYFGPGTRLLVL.